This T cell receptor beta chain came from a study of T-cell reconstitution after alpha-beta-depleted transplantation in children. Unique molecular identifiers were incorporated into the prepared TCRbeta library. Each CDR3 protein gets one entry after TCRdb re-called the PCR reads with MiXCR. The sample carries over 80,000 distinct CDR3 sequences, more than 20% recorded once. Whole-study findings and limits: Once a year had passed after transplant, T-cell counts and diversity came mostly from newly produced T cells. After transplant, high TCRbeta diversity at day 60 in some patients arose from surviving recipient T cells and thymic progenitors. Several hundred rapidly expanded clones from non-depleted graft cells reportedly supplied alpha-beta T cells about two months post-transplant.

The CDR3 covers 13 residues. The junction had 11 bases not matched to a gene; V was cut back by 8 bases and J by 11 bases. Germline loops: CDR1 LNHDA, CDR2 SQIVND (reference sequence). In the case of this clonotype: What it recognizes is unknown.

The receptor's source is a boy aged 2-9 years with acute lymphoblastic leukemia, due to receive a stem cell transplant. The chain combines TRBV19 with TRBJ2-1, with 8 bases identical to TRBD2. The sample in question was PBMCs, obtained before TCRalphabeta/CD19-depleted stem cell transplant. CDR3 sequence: CASGGGLAGKQFF. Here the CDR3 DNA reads TGTGCCAGTGGGGGAGGACTAGCCGGGAAGCAGTTCTTC.